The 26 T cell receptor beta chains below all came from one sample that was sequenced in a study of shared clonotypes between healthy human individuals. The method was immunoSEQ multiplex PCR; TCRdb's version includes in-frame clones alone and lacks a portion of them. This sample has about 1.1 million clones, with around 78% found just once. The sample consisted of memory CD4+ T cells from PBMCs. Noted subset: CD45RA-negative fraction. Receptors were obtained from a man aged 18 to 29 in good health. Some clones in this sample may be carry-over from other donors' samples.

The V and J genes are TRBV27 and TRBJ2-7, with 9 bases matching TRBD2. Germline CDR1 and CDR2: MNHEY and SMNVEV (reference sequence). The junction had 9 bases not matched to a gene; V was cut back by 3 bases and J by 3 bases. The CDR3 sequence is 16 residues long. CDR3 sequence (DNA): TGTGCCAGCAGTTTTGGGCGGGGGGGATCAAGCTACGAGCAGTACTTC. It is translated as CASSFGRGGSSYEQYF.

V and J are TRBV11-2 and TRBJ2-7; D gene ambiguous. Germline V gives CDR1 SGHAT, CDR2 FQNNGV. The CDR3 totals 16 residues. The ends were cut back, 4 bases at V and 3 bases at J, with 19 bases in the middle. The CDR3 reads CASSYLWEPTGYEQYF. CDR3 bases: TGTGCCAGCAGCTATCTATGGGAACCGACGGGCTACGAGCAGTACTTC.

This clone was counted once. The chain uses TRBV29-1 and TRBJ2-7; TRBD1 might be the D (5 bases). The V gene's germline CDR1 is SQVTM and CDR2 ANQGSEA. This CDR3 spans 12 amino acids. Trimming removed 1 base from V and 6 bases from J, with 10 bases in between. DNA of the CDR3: TGCAGCGTTGAAGGTCAGGGAAGCGAGCAGTACTTC. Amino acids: CSVEGQGSEQYF.

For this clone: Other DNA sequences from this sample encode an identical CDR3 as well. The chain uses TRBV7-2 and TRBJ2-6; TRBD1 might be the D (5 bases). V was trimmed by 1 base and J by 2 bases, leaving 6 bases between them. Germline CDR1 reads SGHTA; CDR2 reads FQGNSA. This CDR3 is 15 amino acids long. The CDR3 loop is CASSLGGAGANVLTF. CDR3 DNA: TGTGCCAGCAGCTTAGGGGGCGCTGGGGCCAACGTCCTGACTTTC. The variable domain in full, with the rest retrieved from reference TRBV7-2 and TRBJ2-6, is GAGVSQSPSNKVTEKGKDVELRCDPISGHTALYWYRQSLGQGLEFLIYFQGNSAPDKSGLPSDRFSAERTGGSVSTLTIQRTQQEDSAVYLCASSLGGAGANVLTFGAGSRLTVL.

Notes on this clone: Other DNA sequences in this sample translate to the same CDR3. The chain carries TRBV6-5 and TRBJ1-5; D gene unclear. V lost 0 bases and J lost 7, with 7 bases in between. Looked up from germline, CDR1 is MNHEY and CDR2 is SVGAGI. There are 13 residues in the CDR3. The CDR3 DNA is TGTGCCAGCAGTTACTCGAAGGAGCAGCCCCAGCATTTT. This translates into CASSYSKEQPQHF.

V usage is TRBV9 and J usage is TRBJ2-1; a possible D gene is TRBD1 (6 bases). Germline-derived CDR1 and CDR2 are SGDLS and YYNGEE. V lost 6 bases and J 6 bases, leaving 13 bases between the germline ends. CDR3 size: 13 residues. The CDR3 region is CASNRALANEQFF. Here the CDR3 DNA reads TGTGCCAGCAACAGGGCCCTCGCCAATGAGCAGTTCTTC.

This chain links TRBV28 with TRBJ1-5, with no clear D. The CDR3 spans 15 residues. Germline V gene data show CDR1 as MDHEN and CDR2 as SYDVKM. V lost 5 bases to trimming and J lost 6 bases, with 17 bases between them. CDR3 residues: CASSPGLSEGQPQHF. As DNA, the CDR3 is TGTGCCAGCAGTCCCGGTCTTTCGGAGGGTCAGCCCCAGCATTTT.

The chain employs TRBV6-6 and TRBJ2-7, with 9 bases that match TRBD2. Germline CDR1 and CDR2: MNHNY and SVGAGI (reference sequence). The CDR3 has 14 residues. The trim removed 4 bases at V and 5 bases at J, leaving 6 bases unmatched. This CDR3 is CASSSLRTSDEQYF. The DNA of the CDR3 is TGTGCCAGCAGTTCCCTTCGGACTAGCGACGAGCAGTACTTC.

The CDR3 coding sequence is TGTGCCAGCGGCCAGCGCGAGCAAGAGACCCAGTACTTC. Protein sequence: CASGQREQETQYF. V and J are TRBV5-4 and TRBJ2-5; D unresolved. The CDR3 contains 13 residues. V lost 7 bases, J lost 2 bases, and 12 bases lay in between. In germline, CDR1 is SGHNT, CDR2 YYREEE (reference sequence).

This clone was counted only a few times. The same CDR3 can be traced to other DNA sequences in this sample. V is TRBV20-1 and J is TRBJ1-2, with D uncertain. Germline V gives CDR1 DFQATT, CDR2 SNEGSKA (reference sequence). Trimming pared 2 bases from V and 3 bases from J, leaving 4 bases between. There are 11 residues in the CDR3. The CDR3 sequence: CSARLDYGYTF. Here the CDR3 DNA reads TGCAGTGCTAGACTAGACTATGGCTACACCTTC.

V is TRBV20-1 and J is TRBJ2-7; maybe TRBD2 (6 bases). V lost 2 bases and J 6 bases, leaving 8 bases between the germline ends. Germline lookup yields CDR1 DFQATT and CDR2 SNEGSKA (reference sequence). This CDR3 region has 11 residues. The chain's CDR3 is CSARLGGEQYF. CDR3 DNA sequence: TGCAGTGCTAGACTGGGGGGCGAGCAGTACTTC.

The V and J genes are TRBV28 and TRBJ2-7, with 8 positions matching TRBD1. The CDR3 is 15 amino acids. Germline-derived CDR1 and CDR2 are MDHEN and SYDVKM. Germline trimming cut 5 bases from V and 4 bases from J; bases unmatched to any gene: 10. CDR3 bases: TGTGCCAGCAGTCCGCAGGGGGCTGCCTCGTACGAGCAGTACTTC. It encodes CASSPQGAASYEQYF.

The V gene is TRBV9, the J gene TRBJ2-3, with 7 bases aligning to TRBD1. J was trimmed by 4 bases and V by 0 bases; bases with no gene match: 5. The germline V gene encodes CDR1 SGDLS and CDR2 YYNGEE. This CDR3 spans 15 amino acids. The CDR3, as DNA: TGTGCCAGCAGCGTAGAGGGACAGCAGGCAGATACGCAGTATTTT. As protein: CASSVEGQQADTQYF.

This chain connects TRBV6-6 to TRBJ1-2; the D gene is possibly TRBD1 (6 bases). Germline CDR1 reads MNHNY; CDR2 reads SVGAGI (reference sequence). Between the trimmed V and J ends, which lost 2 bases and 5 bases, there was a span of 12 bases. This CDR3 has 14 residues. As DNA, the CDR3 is TGTGCCAGCAGTTACGGGGGGCGCGGGTATGGCTACACCTTC. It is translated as CASSYGGRGYGYTF.

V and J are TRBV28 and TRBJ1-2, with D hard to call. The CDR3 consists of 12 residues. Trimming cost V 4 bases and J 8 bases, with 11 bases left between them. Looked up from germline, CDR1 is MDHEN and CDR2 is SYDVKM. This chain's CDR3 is CASSSTASGYTF. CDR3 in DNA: TGTGCCAGCAGTTCAACTGCCAGCGGCTACACCTTC.

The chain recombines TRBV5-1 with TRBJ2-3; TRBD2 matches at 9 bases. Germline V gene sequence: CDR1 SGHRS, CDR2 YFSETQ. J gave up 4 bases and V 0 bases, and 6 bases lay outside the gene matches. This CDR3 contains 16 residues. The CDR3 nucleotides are TGCGCCAGCAGCTTGGAGGGCGGGAGGGCCGCAGATACGCAGTATTTT. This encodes CASSLEGGRAADTQYF.

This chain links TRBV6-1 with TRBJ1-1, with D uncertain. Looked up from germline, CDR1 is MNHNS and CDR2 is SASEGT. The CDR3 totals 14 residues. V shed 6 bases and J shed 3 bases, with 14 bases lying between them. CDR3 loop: CASSPGYVDTEAFF. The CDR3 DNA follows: TGTGCCAGCAGCCCCGGGTATGTCGACACTGAAGCTTTCTTT.

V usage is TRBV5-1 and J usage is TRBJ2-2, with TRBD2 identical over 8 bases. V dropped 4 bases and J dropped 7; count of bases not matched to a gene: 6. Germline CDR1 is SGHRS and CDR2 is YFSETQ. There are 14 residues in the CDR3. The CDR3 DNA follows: TGCGCCAGCAGCGCTAGCGGGCTCCGCGGGGAGCTGTTTTTT. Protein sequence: CASSASGLRGELFF.

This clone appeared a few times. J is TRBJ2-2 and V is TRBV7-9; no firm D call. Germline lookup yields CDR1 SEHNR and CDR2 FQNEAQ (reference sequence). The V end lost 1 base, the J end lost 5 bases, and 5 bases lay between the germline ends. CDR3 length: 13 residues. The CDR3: CASSLDWTGELFF. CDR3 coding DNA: TGTGCCAGCAGCTTAGATTGGACCGGGGAGCTGTTTTTT.

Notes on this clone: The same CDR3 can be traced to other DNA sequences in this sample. The CDR3 DNA sequence: TGCGCCAGCAGCCTTGTCTCTGGCTCCTACAATGAGCAGTTCTTC. It encodes CASSLVSGSYNEQFF. This chain uses TRBV5-1 with TRBJ2-1; D ambiguous. V was shortened by 4 bases and J by 0 bases, with 11 bases between the two germline ends. There are 15 residues in the CDR3. Germline CDR1 reads SGHRS; CDR2 reads YFSETQ. Variable domain in full (rest from reference TRBV5-1 and TRBJ2-1): KAGVTQTPRYLIKTRGQQVTLSCSPISGHRSVSWYQQTPGQGLQFLFEYFSETQRNKGNFPGRFSGRQFSNSRSEMNVSTLELGDSALYLCASSLVSGSYNEQFFGPGTRLTVL.

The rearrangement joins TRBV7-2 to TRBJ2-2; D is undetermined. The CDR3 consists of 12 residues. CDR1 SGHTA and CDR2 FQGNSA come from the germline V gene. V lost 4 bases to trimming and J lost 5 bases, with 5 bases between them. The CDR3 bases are TGTGCCAGCAGCTCACCAACCGGGGAGCTGTTTTTT. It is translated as CASSSPTGELFF. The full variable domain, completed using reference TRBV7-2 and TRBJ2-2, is GAGVSQSPSNKVTEKGKDVELRCDPISGHTALYWYRQSLGQGLEFLIYFQGNSAPDKSGLPSDRFSAERTGGSVSTLTIQRTQQEDSAVYLCASSSPTGELFFGEGSRLTVL.

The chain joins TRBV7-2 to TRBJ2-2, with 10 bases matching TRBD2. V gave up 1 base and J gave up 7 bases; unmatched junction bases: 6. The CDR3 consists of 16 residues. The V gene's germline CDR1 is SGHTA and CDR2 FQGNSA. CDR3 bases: TGTGCCAGCAGCTTAGGGGCTAGCGGGAGTGGCGGGGAGCTGTTTTTT. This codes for CASSLGASGSGGELFF.

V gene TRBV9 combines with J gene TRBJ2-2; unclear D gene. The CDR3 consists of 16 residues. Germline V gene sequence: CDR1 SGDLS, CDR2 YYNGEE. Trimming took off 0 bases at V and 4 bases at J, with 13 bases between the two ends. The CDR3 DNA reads TGTGCCAGCAGCGTAGCCGGTTTTGGGCTCACCGGGGAGCTGTTTTTT. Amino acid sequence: CASSVAGFGLTGELFF.

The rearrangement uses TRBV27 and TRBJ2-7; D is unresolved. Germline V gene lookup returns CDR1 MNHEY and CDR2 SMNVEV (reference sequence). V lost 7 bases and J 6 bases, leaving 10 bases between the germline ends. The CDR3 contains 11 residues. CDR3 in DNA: TGTGCCAGCAATGAACCATCCGAGCAGTACTTC. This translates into CASNEPSEQYF.

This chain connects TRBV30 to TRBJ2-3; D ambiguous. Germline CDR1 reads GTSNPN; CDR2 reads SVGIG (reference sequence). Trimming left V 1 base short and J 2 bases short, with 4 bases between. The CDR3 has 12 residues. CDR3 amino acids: CAWSDHTDTQYF. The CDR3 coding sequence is TGTGCCTGGAGTGACCACACAGATACGCAGTATTTT.

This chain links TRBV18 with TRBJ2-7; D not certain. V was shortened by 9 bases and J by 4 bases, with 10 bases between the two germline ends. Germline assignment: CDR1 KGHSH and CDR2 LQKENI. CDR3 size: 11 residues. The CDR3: CASSTQYEQYF. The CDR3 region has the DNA TGTGCCAGTTCCACTCAGTACGAGCAGTACTTC.